The rows below give T cell receptor beta chains drawn from one sample of a study of blood T cells in healthy people across ages. In TCRdb, the 5' RACE reads were re-called with MiXCR into one record per CDR3 protein. The table includes about 780,000 distinct CDR3 sequences, around 45% detected once. Sequences were obtained from blood. The source of these receptors is a man older than 75 in good health. Both conserved end residues are part of each CDR3. Clone size appears in some rows only: once, few, many, or a class for an expanded clone.

abundance: .
len: 11
v_gene: TRBV20-1
j_gene: TRBJ2-5
CDR3aa: CSGVGQETQYF

abundance: .
len: 16
v_gene: TRBV5-1
j_gene: TRBJ2-7
CDR3aa: CASSWTGTGANNEQYF

abundance: .
len: 15
v_gene: TRBV14
j_gene: TRBJ1-6
CDR3aa: CAGSQATGGRSPLHF

abundance: .
len: 11
v_gene: TRBV30
j_gene: TRBJ2-5
CDR3aa: CAWSTGQGRYF

abundance: .
len: 13
v_gene: TRBV6-5
j_gene: TRBJ2-7
CDR3aa: CASSKGPDYEQYF

abundance: many
len: 14
v_gene: TRBV12-3/TRBV12-4
j_gene: TRBJ2-6
CDR3aa: CASRASGGANVLTF

abundance: .
len: 15
v_gene: TRBV11-1
j_gene: .
CDR3aa: CASSLTAQGEETQYF

abundance: .
len: 13
v_gene: TRBV2
j_gene: TRBJ2-1
CDR3aa: CASSVGEYNEQFF

abundance: .
len: 10
v_gene: TRBV20-1
j_gene: TRBJ2-1
CDR3aa: CSARANEQFF

abundance: .
len: 14
v_gene: TRBV5-1
j_gene: TRBJ1-5
CDR3aa: CASRAGDDNQPQHF

abundance: .
len: 17
v_gene: TRBV10-2
j_gene: .
CDR3aa: CASSRAGMSGRDIIQYF

abundance: .
len: 15
v_gene: TRBV7-2
j_gene: TRBJ1-3
CDR3aa: CVSSPQGGSGNTIYF

abundance: few
len: 16
v_gene: TRBV2
j_gene: TRBJ2-3
CDR3aa: CASSVSQPFSGDTQYF

abundance: .
len: 16
v_gene: TRBV6-6
j_gene: TRBJ1-4
CDR3aa: CASSYRTGGAFGKLFF

abundance: .
len: 16
v_gene: TRBV5-1
j_gene: TRBJ2-3
CDR3aa: CASSLNGHYITDTQYF

abundance: few
len: 15
v_gene: TRBV5-1
j_gene: TRBJ2-7
CDR3aa: CASSRGTASSYEQYF

abundance: .
len: 14
v_gene: TRBV14
j_gene: TRBJ1-2
CDR3aa: CASSLEKGSYGYTF

abundance: few
len: 12
v_gene: TRBV9
j_gene: TRBJ1-4
CDR3aa: CASSVYGEKLFF

abundance: .
len: 13
v_gene: TRBV30
j_gene: TRBJ1-1
CDR3aa: CAWSADRGTEAFF

abundance: few
len: 16
v_gene: TRBV6-5
j_gene: TRBJ2-7
CDR3aa: CASSALEGLAGSEQYF

abundance: .
len: 14
v_gene: TRBV11-2
j_gene: TRBJ2-2
CDR3aa: CASSRDRVTGELFF

abundance: few
len: 12
v_gene: TRBV20-1
j_gene: TRBJ2-7
CDR3aa: CSAGTGGNEQYF

abundance: .
len: 15
v_gene: TRBV19
j_gene: TRBJ2-3
CDR3aa: CASTYSGRPTDTQYF

abundance: .
len: 14
v_gene: TRBV7-9
j_gene: TRBJ2-5
CDR3aa: CASSWGQSSETQYF

abundance: few
len: 11
v_gene: TRBV7-2
j_gene: TRBJ1-1
CDR3aa: CASSLLLEAFF

abundance: few
len: 16
v_gene: TRBV15
j_gene: TRBJ2-1
CDR3aa: CATSRGRGPLNNEQFF

abundance: .
len: 15
v_gene: TRBV18
j_gene: TRBJ1-6
CDR3aa: CASSPPAMLGSPLHF

abundance: .
len: 21
v_gene: TRBV11-2
j_gene: TRBJ2-1
CDR3aa: CASNSLRGGLAGGTYYNEQFF

abundance: .
len: 14
v_gene: TRBV29-1
j_gene: TRBJ1-1
CDR3aa: CSGKTGSQNTEAFF

abundance: .
len: 14
v_gene: TRBV21-1
j_gene: TRBJ2-1
CDR3aa: CASSQARQYNEQFF

abundance: .
len: 18
v_gene: TRBV20-1
j_gene: TRBJ2-1
CDR3aa: CSASSGTSGSGPANEQFF

abundance: few
len: 17
v_gene: TRBV12-3/TRBV12-4
j_gene: TRBJ1-5
CDR3aa: CASNLVGQEYSNQPQHF

abundance: .
len: 15
v_gene: TRBV18
j_gene: TRBJ2-7
CDR3aa: CASSPAIGQTYEQYF

abundance: few
len: 13
v_gene: TRBV27
j_gene: TRBJ2-3
CDR3aa: CASSLSSGGRQYF

abundance: .
len: 15
v_gene: TRBV7-2
j_gene: .
CDR3aa: CASSLVSTGGGEQYF

abundance: .
len: 15
v_gene: TRBV5-4
j_gene: TRBJ2-3
CDR3aa: CASSSLGDFTDTQYF

abundance: .
len: 14
v_gene: TRBV6-2/TRBV6-3
j_gene: TRBJ2-3
CDR3aa: CASSYSGLGDTQYF

abundance: few
len: 19
v_gene: TRBV24-1
j_gene: TRBJ2-1
CDR3aa: CATSDPRRTGVSTYNEQFF

abundance: .
len: 14
v_gene: TRBV20-1
j_gene: TRBJ2-2
CDR3aa: CSAGRGANTGELFF

abundance: .
len: 16
v_gene: TRBV30
j_gene: TRBJ1-5
CDR3aa: CAWSVGSNNYNQPQHF

abundance: .
len: 16
v_gene: TRBV18
j_gene: TRBJ2-3
CDR3aa: CASSPPVQRVTDTQYF

abundance: .
len: 14
v_gene: TRBV11-3
j_gene: TRBJ2-7
CDR3aa: CASSDYRGPYEQYF

abundance: many
len: 13
v_gene: TRBV13
j_gene: TRBJ1-1
CDR3aa: CASSLEPGTEAFF

abundance: .
len: 13
v_gene: TRBV7-3
j_gene: TRBJ2-2
CDR3aa: CASSSDNTGELFF

abundance: .
len: 15
v_gene: TRBV30
j_gene: TRBJ2-7
CDR3aa: CALDYGSGASYEQYF

abundance: .
len: 14
v_gene: TRBV29-1
j_gene: TRBJ2-1
CDR3aa: CSAGGGQGYNEQFF

abundance: few
len: 16
v_gene: TRBV20-1
j_gene: TRBJ2-4
CDR3aa: CSASPWTSSLGDIQYF

abundance: many
len: 13
v_gene: TRBV30
j_gene: TRBJ2-1
CDR3aa: CAWSGNRAAGEFF

abundance: .
len: 15
v_gene: TRBV6-4
j_gene: TRBJ2-7
CDR3aa: CASSDSNRDDAEQYF

abundance: .
len: 15
v_gene: TRBV11-3
j_gene: TRBJ2-1
CDR3aa: CASSLDGPREDEQFF

abundance: few
len: 15
v_gene: TRBV20-1
j_gene: TRBJ2-1
CDR3aa: CSAANQGSGSGEQFF

abundance: .
len: 17
v_gene: TRBV20-1
j_gene: TRBJ2-3
CDR3aa: CSARDLQLAGGVDTQYF

abundance: .
len: 14
v_gene: TRBV5-1
j_gene: TRBJ2-7
CDR3aa: CASSKADDSYEQYF

abundance: .
len: 15
v_gene: TRBV20-1
j_gene: TRBJ2-3
CDR3aa: CSARVLAKAPDTQYF

abundance: few
len: 14
v_gene: TRBV4-3
j_gene: TRBJ2-7
CDR3aa: CASSQDHNRGEQYF